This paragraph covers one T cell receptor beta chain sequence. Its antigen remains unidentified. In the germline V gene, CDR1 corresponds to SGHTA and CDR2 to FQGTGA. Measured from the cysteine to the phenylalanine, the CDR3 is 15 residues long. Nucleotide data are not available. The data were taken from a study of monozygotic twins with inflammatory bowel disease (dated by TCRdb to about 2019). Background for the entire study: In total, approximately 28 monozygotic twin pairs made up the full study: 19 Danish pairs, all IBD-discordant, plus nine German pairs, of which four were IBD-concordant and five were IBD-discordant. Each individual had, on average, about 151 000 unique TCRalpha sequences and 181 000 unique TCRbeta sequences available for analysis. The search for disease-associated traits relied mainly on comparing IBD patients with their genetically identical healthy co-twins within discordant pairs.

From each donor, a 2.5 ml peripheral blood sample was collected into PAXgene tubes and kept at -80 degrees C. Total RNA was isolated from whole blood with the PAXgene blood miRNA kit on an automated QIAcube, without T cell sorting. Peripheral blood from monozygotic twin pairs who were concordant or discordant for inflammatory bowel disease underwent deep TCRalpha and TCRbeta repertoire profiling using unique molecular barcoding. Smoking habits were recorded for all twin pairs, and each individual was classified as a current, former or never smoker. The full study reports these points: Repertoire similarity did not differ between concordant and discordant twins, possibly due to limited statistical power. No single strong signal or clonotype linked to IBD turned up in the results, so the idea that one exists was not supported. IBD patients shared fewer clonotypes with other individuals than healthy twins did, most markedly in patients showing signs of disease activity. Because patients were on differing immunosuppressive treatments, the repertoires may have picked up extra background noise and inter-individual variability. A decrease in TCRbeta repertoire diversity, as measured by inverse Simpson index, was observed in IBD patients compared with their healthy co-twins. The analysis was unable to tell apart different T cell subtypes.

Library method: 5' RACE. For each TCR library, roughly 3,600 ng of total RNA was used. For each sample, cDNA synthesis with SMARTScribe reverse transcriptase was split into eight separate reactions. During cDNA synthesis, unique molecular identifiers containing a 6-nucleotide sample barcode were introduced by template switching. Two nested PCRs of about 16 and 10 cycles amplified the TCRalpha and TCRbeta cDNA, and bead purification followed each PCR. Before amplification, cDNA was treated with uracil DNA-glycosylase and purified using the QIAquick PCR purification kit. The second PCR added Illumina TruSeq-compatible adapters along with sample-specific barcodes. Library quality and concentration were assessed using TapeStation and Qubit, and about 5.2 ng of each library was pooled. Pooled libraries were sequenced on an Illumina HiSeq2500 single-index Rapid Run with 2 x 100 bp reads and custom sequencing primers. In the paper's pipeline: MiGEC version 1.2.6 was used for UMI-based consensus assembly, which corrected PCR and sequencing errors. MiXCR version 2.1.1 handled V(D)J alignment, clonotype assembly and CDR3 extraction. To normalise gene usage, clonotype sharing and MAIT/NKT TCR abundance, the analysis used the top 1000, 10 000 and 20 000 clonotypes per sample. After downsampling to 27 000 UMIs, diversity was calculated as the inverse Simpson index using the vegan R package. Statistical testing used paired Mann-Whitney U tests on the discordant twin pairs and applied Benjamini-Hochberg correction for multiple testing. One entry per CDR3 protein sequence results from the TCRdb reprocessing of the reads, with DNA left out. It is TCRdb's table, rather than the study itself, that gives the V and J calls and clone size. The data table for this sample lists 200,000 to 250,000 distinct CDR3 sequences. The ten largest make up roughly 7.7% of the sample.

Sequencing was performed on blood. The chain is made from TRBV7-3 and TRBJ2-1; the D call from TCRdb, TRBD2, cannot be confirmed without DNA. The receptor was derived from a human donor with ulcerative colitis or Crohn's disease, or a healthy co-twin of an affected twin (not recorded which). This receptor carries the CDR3 CASSTGSGAYNEQFF.